This T cell receptor beta chain was captured by sequencing in a study of monozygotic twins with inflammatory bowel disease. The CDR3 loop spans 16 amino acids. Germline lookup yields CDR1 MNHNS and CDR2 SASEGT. Using the 5' RACE reads, TCRdb records one entry per CDR3 protein without DNA. The repertoire table contains over 100,000 distinct CDR3 sequences. The specimen was blood. This sequence originates from a human donor with ulcerative colitis or Crohn's disease, or a healthy co-twin of an affected twin (not recorded which). The chain carries TRBV6-1 and TRBJ2-1. CDR3 loop: CASSGLVSSSYNEQFF.